A selection of T cell receptor beta chains follows, all from one sample in a study of T cell responses to AZD1222 COVID-19 vaccine. TCRdb keeps only in-frame clones here, not all; method: immunoSEQ multiplex PCR. The data hold 45,000 to 70,000 clones, with about 90% observed a single time. The source was peripheral blood, collected 28 days after the second AZD1222 dose. These receptors all come from an adult who received the AZD1222 COVID-19 vaccine. The CDR3 runs from the conserved cysteine through the conserved F or W. A D gene is named only where the DNA matches it firmly. Part of the rows lack a size; the others show once, few, many or a class for expanded clones.

size: NA; J: TRBJ2-5; D: NA; V: TRBV6-4; DNA: TGTGCCAGCGCTGAGGGTCGGGGGTCCCAAGAGACCCAGTACTTC; CDR3: CASAEGRGSQETQYF
size: NA; J: TRBJ1-5; D: NA; V: TRBV12-3/TRBV12-4; DNA: TGTGCCAGCAGTTACAGCCTCAATCAGCCCCAGCATTTT; CDR3: CASSYSLNQPQHF
size: NA; J: TRBJ2-1; D: NA; V: TRBV28; DNA: TGTGCCACCTCGAATTCCGCCGGGACTCCATTTTACAATGAGCAGTTCTTC; CDR3: CATSNSAGTPFYNEQFF
size: NA; J: TRBJ2-7; D: TRBD2; V: TRBV4-1; DNA: TGCGCCAGCAGCCTCGGACTAGATTCATACGAGCAGTACTTC; CDR3: CASSLGLDSYEQYF
size: NA; J: TRBJ1-6; D: NA; V: TRBV7-2; DNA: TGTGCCAGCAAAGCAGGGAGCTCCTATAATTCACCCCTCCACTTT; CDR3: CASKAGSSYNSPLHF
size: NA; J: TRBJ1-5; D: TRBD1; V: TRBV6-1; DNA: TGTGCCAGCAGTGTGGGACAGGGGCCCAGCAATCAGCCCCAGCATTTT; CDR3: CASSVGQGPSNQPQHF
size: NA; J: TRBJ2-5; D: TRBD2; V: TRBV2; DNA: TGTGCCAGCAGTATAGCGGGGAAAGAGACCCAGTACTTC; CDR3: CASSIAGKETQYF
size: NA; J: TRBJ1-3; D: TRBD1; V: TRBV5-1; DNA: TGCGCCAGCAGCACCGGGACAGCCGGAAACACCATATATTTT; CDR3: CASSTGTAGNTIYF
size: NA; J: TRBJ2-1; D: NA; V: TRBV6-5; DNA: TGTGCCAGCAGCACTACCTACAATGAGCAGTTCTTC; CDR3: CASSTTYNEQFF
size: NA; J: TRBJ1-5; D: TRBD1; V: TRBV6-4; DNA: TGTGCCAGCAGTGACTGCCACAGGGGGCGCGTCAAGCAGCCCCAGCATTTT; CDR3: CASSDCHRGRVKQPQHF
size: NA; J: TRBJ2-1; D: TRBD1; V: TRBV10-3; DNA: TGTGCCATCAGTGGGGGACAGTTTTACAATGAGCAGTTCTTC; CDR3: CAISGGQFYNEQFF
size: once; J: TRBJ2-1; D: NA; V: TRBV11-2; DNA: TGTGCCAGCAGCTTAGAGGGGCCGGACAATGAGCAGTTCTTC; CDR3: CASSLEGPDNEQFF
size: NA; J: TRBJ1-2; D: NA; V: TRBV28; DNA: TGTGCCAGCGAAAACAGCTATGGCTACACCTTC; CDR3: CASENSYGYTF
size: NA; J: TRBJ1-5; D: NA; V: TRBV7-9; DNA: TGTGCCAGCAGCCTAGGTGGGTACGGTCAGCCCCAGCATTTT; CDR3: CASSLGGYGQPQHF